Listed below are T cell receptor beta chains from one sample, sequenced in a study of blood T cell repertoires in COVID-19. Generated by immunoSEQ multiplex PCR, the TCRdb table keeps only in-frame clones and is missing some. This sample yields approximately 26,000 clones, of which approximately 91% are seen a single time; over 4.5% belongs to the top ten. Sequenced sample: peripheral blood. The receptors shown here come from a man in his 70s with active COVID-19. CDR3s include the opening cysteine and the closing phenylalanine or tryptophan. A D gene is named only where the DNA matches it firmly. A clone size is listed for some rows: how often the clone was seen (once, few, many), or a class if it is expanded.

v_gene: TRBV3-1/TRBV3-2
d_gene: -
j_gene: TRBJ1-2
abundance: once
CDR3nt: TGTGCCAGCAGCCCCACAACCTTATATGGCTACACCTTC
CDR3aa: CASSPTTLYGYTF

v_gene: TRBV18
d_gene: -
j_gene: TRBJ2-7
abundance: -
CDR3nt: TGTGCCAGCTCACCTCGACAGGCGGACTCCTACGAGCAGTACTTC
CDR3aa: CASSPRQADSYEQYF

v_gene: TRBV4-3
d_gene: TRBD2
j_gene: TRBJ2-4
abundance: -
CDR3nt: TGCGCCAGCAGCCAAGATTGGGTAGCGGGGGATGATCTAGCCAAAAACATTCAGTACTTC
CDR3aa: CASSQDWVAGDDLAKNIQYF

v_gene: TRBV4-1
d_gene: TRBD1
j_gene: TRBJ2-2
abundance: -
CDR3nt: TGCGCCAGCAGTCAGGGCCAGGGGGCCGGGGAGCTGTTTTTT
CDR3aa: CASSQGQGAGELFF

v_gene: TRBV5-4
d_gene: -
j_gene: TRBJ2-7
abundance: -
CDR3nt: TGTGCCAGCAGCTTGGTATCCGGGGGCGAGCAGTACTTC
CDR3aa: CASSLVSGGEQYF

v_gene: TRBV30
d_gene: -
j_gene: TRBJ2-3
abundance: -
CDR3nt: TGTGCCTGGAACGTACAGGGCACAGATACGCAGTATTTT
CDR3aa: CAWNVQGTDTQYF

v_gene: TRBV18
d_gene: -
j_gene: TRBJ1-5
abundance: -
CDR3nt: TGTGCCAGCTCACCACCGTCGGGACACAGTAAGCCCCAGCATTTT
CDR3aa: CASSPPSGHSKPQHF

v_gene: TRBV30
d_gene: TRBD2
j_gene: TRBJ2-5
abundance: once
CDR3nt: TGTGCCTGGAGTGTGGGGCTAGCGGGGCTCTGGGCCCAGTACTTC
CDR3aa: CAWSVGLAGLWAQYF

v_gene: TRBV30
d_gene: TRBD1
j_gene: TRBJ1-5
abundance: -
CDR3nt: TGTGCCTGGAGCGAAGGACAGGGAACCCAGCCCCAGCATTTT
CDR3aa: CAWSEGQGTQPQHF

v_gene: TRBV5-1
d_gene: -
j_gene: TRBJ1-5
abundance: -
CDR3nt: TGCGCCAGCAGCTTGAGCGGTTATAGCAATCAGCCCCAGCATTTT
CDR3aa: CASSLSGYSNQPQHF

v_gene: TRBV7-9
d_gene: TRBD2
j_gene: TRBJ2-3
abundance: -
CDR3nt: TGTGCCAGCAGCTTAGGGACTAGCGGAGATACGCAGTATTTT
CDR3aa: CASSLGTSGDTQYF

v_gene: TRBV18
d_gene: TRBD1
j_gene: TRBJ1-1
abundance: once
CDR3nt: TGTGCCAGCTCACTGGACAGGGAAGCTTTCTTT
CDR3aa: CASSLDREAFF

v_gene: TRBV5-6
d_gene: -
j_gene: TRBJ1-4
abundance: -
CDR3nt: TGTGCCAGCAGCTTGCACCCCCAGAGGGTTCGGGAAAAACTGTTTTTT
CDR3aa: CASSLHPQRVREKLFF

v_gene: TRBV4-3
d_gene: -
j_gene: TRBJ1-6
abundance: -
CDR3nt: TGCGCCAGCAGCCGACAACGAGATAATTCACCCCTCCACTTT
CDR3aa: CASSRQRDNSPLHF

v_gene: TRBV15
d_gene: -
j_gene: TRBJ1-1
abundance: -
CDR3nt: TGTGCCACCAGCAGAGACCCGACAGGAAACACTGAAGCTTTCTTT
CDR3aa: CATSRDPTGNTEAFF

v_gene: TRBV18
d_gene: -
j_gene: TRBJ2-7
abundance: -
CDR3nt: TGTGCCAGCTCACTGCAGGGGATGAGCTACGAGCAGTACTTC
CDR3aa: CASSLQGMSYEQYF

v_gene: TRBV29-1
d_gene: TRBD1
j_gene: TRBJ2-5
abundance: -
CDR3nt: TGCAGCGTTTGGGACAGGTTTGAGGAGACCCAGTACTTC
CDR3aa: CSVWDRFEETQYF

v_gene: TRBV5-5
d_gene: TRBD1
j_gene: TRBJ2-1
abundance: -
CDR3nt: TGTGCCAGCAGCTTTCGGGACAGGGGGCAGAATGAGCAGTTCTTC
CDR3aa: CASSFRDRGQNEQFF

v_gene: TRBV6-1
d_gene: -
j_gene: TRBJ2-7
abundance: -
CDR3nt: TGTGCCAGCAGTGCGCCGTCGACAGTCAGCTCCTACGAGCAGTACTTC
CDR3aa: CASSAPSTVSSYEQYF

v_gene: TRBV9
d_gene: TRBD1
j_gene: TRBJ2-7
abundance: -
CDR3nt: TGTGCCAGCAGCATGGGACAGGGGGGGGTTTACGAGCAGTACTTC
CDR3aa: CASSMGQGGVYEQYF

v_gene: TRBV2
d_gene: -
j_gene: TRBJ2-3
abundance: -
CDR3nt: TGTGCCAGCAGTGAGGGGGGTGGAGGGGCAGATACGCAGTATTTT
CDR3aa: CASSEGGGGADTQYF

v_gene: TRBV6-2/TRBV6-3
d_gene: TRBD1
j_gene: TRBJ2-2
abundance: -
CDR3nt: TGTGCCAGCAGTCCCGGGACAGGGGGAATCGGGGAGCTGTTTTTT
CDR3aa: CASSPGTGGIGELFF

v_gene: TRBV5-1
d_gene: TRBD2
j_gene: TRBJ2-2
abundance: -
CDR3nt: TGCGCCAGCAGCCAAGGGAGACTAGCGGGGGGCGGAGGATTGGCTAGGGAGCTGTTTTTT
CDR3aa: CASSQGRLAGGGGLARELFF

v_gene: TRBV4-3
d_gene: TRBD2
j_gene: TRBJ2-2
abundance: -
CDR3nt: TGCGCCAGCAGCCAAGGACTAGCGGGGGGGCCGGGACGCACCGGGGAGCTGTTTTTT
CDR3aa: CASSQGLAGGPGRTGELFF

v_gene: TRBV6-2/TRBV6-3
d_gene: TRBD2
j_gene: TRBJ2-1
abundance: few
CDR3nt: TGTGCCAGCAGTTACCCTACTAGTGTCGCCGCGGGGGGGCTCAATGAGCAGTTCTTC
CDR3aa: CASSYPTSVAAGGLNEQFF

v_gene: TRBV19
d_gene: TRBD2
j_gene: TRBJ2-2
abundance: once
CDR3nt: TGTGCCAGTACCATAAATCGGGGGGGTACCGGGGAGCTGTTTTTT
CDR3aa: CASTINRGGTGELFF

v_gene: TRBV9
d_gene: -
j_gene: TRBJ2-3
abundance: -
CDR3nt: TGTGCCAGCAGCGTAGACGAGCAGGGAACCCTCACAGATACGCAGTATTTT
CDR3aa: CASSVDEQGTLTDTQYF

v_gene: TRBV29-1
d_gene: -
j_gene: TRBJ2-1
abundance: -
CDR3nt: TGCAGCGCCATGGGGGGAGTTGGGAGGTGGAATGAGCAGTTCTTC
CDR3aa: CSAMGGVGRWNEQFF

v_gene: TRBV30
d_gene: TRBD1
j_gene: TRBJ1-2
abundance: -
CDR3nt: TGTGCCTGGAGTTCTCGGACAGGGGGCGCGTTGACTGGCTACACCTTC
CDR3aa: CAWSSRTGGALTGYTF

v_gene: TRBV6-1
d_gene: TRBD2
j_gene: TRBJ2-4
abundance: -
CDR3nt: TGTGCCAGCAGTGAGGGACCGGGACTAGAAAACATTCAGTACTTC
CDR3aa: CASSEGPGLENIQYF

v_gene: TRBV6-5
d_gene: TRBD2
j_gene: TRBJ2-5
abundance: -
CDR3nt: TGTGCCAGCGGCACTAGCGGGGGGAAAGAGACCCAGTACTTC
CDR3aa: CASGTSGGKETQYF

v_gene: TRBV2
d_gene: -
j_gene: TRBJ2-3
abundance: -
CDR3nt: TGTGCCAGCAGTCCACTAGAAGATACGCAGTATTTT
CDR3aa: CASSPLEDTQYF

v_gene: TRBV7-6
d_gene: -
j_gene: TRBJ2-2
abundance: few
CDR3nt: TGTGCCAGCAGTTCTGAGAGCGGAAACACCGGGGAGCTGTTTTTT
CDR3aa: CASSSESGNTGELFF

v_gene: TRBV5-4
d_gene: TRBD2
j_gene: TRBJ2-3
abundance: -
CDR3nt: TGTGCCAGCACCCAACACGGGGGGACAGATACGCAGTATTTT
CDR3aa: CASTQHGGTDTQYF